This T cell receptor beta chain was documented in a study of T cell repertoires in cytomegalovirus infection. Study-wide context: Newly reported HLA-C-restricted and thoroughly characterized HLA-B-restricted CMV epitopes were employed. CMV infection together with matching HLA type was indicated by public TCR beta signatures. Points from the study as a whole: The ex vivo response showed dominance by HLA-C-restricted CMV-specific TCR beta clonotypes. Frequencies of public TCR beta families were cumulated, and this identified carriers of CMV plus the relevant HLA.

The CDR3 loop spans 13 amino acids. The V gene's germline CDR1 is SGHVS and CDR2 FQNEAQ. Trimming removed 3 bases from V and 8 bases from J, with 13 bases in between. TCRdb called the reads again in MiXCR, with one record for every CDR3 protein. The data contain hundreds of thousands of distinct CDR3 sequences, about 27% of them singletons. This clonotype appeared a few times. Its matching antigen is unknown. The material was cultured PBMCs, obtained from culture after CMV antigen stimulation. The chain uses TRBV7-8 and TRBJ1-2, with D possibly TRBD1 on 5 matching bases. This receptor was identified in a human donor in good health (CMV status not recorded). Some clones in this sample may be carry-over from other donors' samples. The CDR3 region is CASSFQQADGYTF. DNA for the CDR3: TGTGCCAGCAGCTTTCAACAGGCGGACGGCTACACCTTC.